One sample yielded the 17 T cell receptor beta chains listed below, sequenced in a study of blood T cell repertoires in COVID-19. TCRdb's table, derived via immunoSEQ multiplex PCR, lists solely in-frame clones and lacks some. The sample lists under 400,000 clones, around 87% occurring once. The sequenced sample was peripheral blood. These receptors were collected from a woman in her 30s with COVID-19, enrolled during active disease.

The chain couples TRBV27 to TRBJ2-7; a possible D gene is TRBD2 (7 bases). The CDR3 runs 16 residues. The germline V gene encodes CDR1 MNHEY and CDR2 SMNVEV (reference sequence). Between the trimmed V and J ends, which lost 5 bases and 2 bases, there was a span of 19 bases. The CDR3 is CASSPYPRGAAYEQYF. CDR3 coding DNA: TGTGCCAGCAGTCCCTACCCCCGGGGGGCGGCCTACGAGCAGTACTTC.

This chain connects TRBV5-1 to TRBJ2-6; D may be TRBD1 (6 bases). Germline V gene lookup returns CDR1 SGHRS and CDR2 YFSETQ. The ends were cut back, 4 bases at V and 1 base at J, with 15 bases in the middle. The CDR3 covers 17 residues. The CDR3 loop is CASSRGTPSSGANVLTF. The CDR3 nucleotides are TGCGCCAGCAGCAGAGGGACACCTTCTTCTGGGGCCAACGTCCTGACTTTC.

V gene TRBV12-2 combines with J gene TRBJ2-1; the listed D gene, TRBD2, was not tested against the DNA. TRBV12-2 is a pseudogene locus. There are 17 residues in the CDR3. The CDR3 region has the DNA TGTGCAAGTCGCCTCGCCCCGGGAGGGCCCTCTGACAATGAGCAGTTCTTC. Residues: CASRLAPGGPSDNEQFF.

The V call is TRBV4-1, the J call TRBJ2-3; D remains ambiguous. From germline, CDR1 is MGHRA and CDR2 YSYEKL. Trimming left V 3 bases short and J 0 bases short, with 16 bases between. The CDR3 sequence is 17 residues long. CDR3 in amino acids: CASSHSPTVASTDTQYF. In DNA, the CDR3 is TGCGCCAGCAGCCACAGTCCCACCGTGGCTAGCACAGATACGCAGTATTTT.

In DNA form, the CDR3 reads TGTGCCAGCAGATCGGGACAGGGGAATGGCTACACCTTC. Its protein product is CASRSGQGNGYTF. This chain joins TRBV7-9 and TRBJ1-2; TRBD1 aligns across 10 bases. This CDR3 region has 13 residues. V trimming: 6 bases; J trimming: 6 bases; junction bases outside the gene matches: 4. Per the germline V gene, CDR1 is SEHNR and CDR2 is FQNEAQ (reference sequence).

The chain couples TRBV7-9 to TRBJ1-1; 8 nucleotides align to TRBD1. This CDR3 contains 16 residues. Germline CDR1 reads SEHNR; CDR2 reads FQNEAQ (reference sequence). Trimming took 2 bases from V and 5 from J; bases not matched to a gene: 10. CDR3 sequence: CASSLPRQGARTEAFF. The CDR3 nucleotides read TGTGCCAGCAGCTTACCCCGCCAGGGGGCGCGAACTGAAGCTTTCTTT.

The rearrangement uses TRBV9 and TRBJ2-5; D not resolved. This CDR3 has 11 residues. V lost 3 bases and J 3 bases, leaving 3 bases between the germline ends. Germline CDR1 SGDLS, CDR2 YYNGEE. CDR3 loop: CASSDKETQYF. The DNA for the CDR3 is TGTGCCAGCAGCGATAAAGAGACCCAGTACTTC.

DNA for the CDR3: TGTGCCAGCAGCTTCCACCTCCCACCAGGCGGGGAGCTGTTTTTT. It yields the protein CASSFHLPPGGELFF. The chain employs TRBV9 and TRBJ2-2; no firm D call. Trimming removed 4 bases from V and 7 bases from J, with 17 bases in between. CDR1 SGDLS and CDR2 YYNGEE come from the germline V gene. This CDR3 is 15 amino acids long. Full variable domain (missing parts from reference TRBV9 and TRBJ2-2): DSGVTQTPKHLITATGQRVTLRCSPRSGDLSVYWYQQSLDQGLQFLIQYYNGEERAKGNILERFSAQQFPDLHSELNLSSLELGDSALYFCASSFHLPPGGELFFGEGSRLTVL.

The chain recombines TRBV30 with TRBJ2-3, with 7 bases lining up with TRBD2. The CDR3 is 13 residues long. The V gene end was trimmed by 4 bases and the J gene end by 0 bases; junction bases not matched to a gene: 1. Germline V lookup: CDR1 GTSNPN, CDR2 SVGIG (reference sequence). As DNA, the CDR3 is TGTGCCTGGATCGGGGGGAGCACAGATACGCAGTATTTT. This codes for CAWIGGSTDTQYF.

CDR3 in amino acids: CASSNRRGNEQFF. In DNA, the CDR3 is TGTGCCAGCAGTAACCGTAGAGGTAATGAGCAGTTCTTC. The rearrangement uses TRBV6-5 and TRBJ2-1, with D unclear. Germline CDR1 is MNHEY and CDR2 is SVGAGI. Trimming removed 5 bases at V and 7 bases at J, with 12 bases between. The CDR3 spans 13 residues.

J is TRBJ1-3 and V is TRBV28; D unresolved. The V gene's germline CDR1 is MDHEN and CDR2 SYDVKM. Trimming took off 3 bases at V and 3 bases at J, with 6 bases between the two ends. This CDR3 is 13 amino acids long. CDR3 in DNA: TGTGCCAGCAGTTTTGACATTGGAAACACCATATATTTT. Encoded protein: CASSFDIGNTIYF. Complete variable domain (other parts from reference TRBV28 and TRBJ1-3): DVKVTQSSRYLVKRTGEKVFLECVQDMDHENMFWYRQDPGLGLRLIYFSYDVKMKEKGDIPEGYSVSREKKERFSLILESASTNQTSMYLCASSFDIGNTIYFGEGSWLTVV.

The V and J genes are TRBV2 and TRBJ2-7; D not certain. Trimming cost V 1 base and J 6 bases, with 7 bases left between them. The CDR3 consists of 12 residues. Germline-derived CDR1 and CDR2 are SNHLY and FYNNEI. CDR3 sequence reads: CASSEERSEQYF. The CDR3 nucleotides read TGTGCCAGCAGTGAAGAGCGATCCGAGCAGTACTTC.

The gene calls are TRBV19 and TRBJ1-1, with 8 positions matching TRBD1. Germline loops: CDR1 LNHDA, CDR2 SQIVND (reference sequence). Trimming took 7 bases from V and 5 from J; bases not matched to a gene: 9. This CDR3 is 14 amino acids long. The DNA of the CDR3 is TGTGCCAGTAACTCCAGGGGGCGCCGGACTGAAGCTTTCTTT. Its protein product is CASNSRGRRTEAFF. The full variable domain, with the rest looked up from reference TRBV19 and TRBJ1-1, is DGGITQSPKYLFRKEGQNVTLSCEQNLNHDAMYWYRQDPGQGLRLIYYSQIVNDFQKGDIAEGYSVSREKKESFPLTVTSAQKNPTAFYLCASNSRGRRTEAFFGQGTRLTVV.

The sample holds one count of this clone. The chain links TRBV19 to TRBJ2-2; D may be TRBD1 (6 bases). Germline V gene lookup returns CDR1 LNHDA and CDR2 SQIVND (reference sequence). Trimming cost V 7 bases and J 2 bases, with 11 bases left between them. The CDR3 length is 14 residues. CDR3 amino acids: CASTQQGNTGELFF. In nucleotides, the CDR3 is TGTGCCAGTACTCAACAGGGTAACACCGGGGAGCTGTTTTTT.

V and J are TRBV5-1 and TRBJ1-1, with D unresolved. This CDR3 is 14 amino acids long. V shed 3 bases and J shed 0 bases, with 9 bases lying between them. Germline lookup yields CDR1 SGHRS and CDR2 YFSETQ. The CDR3 reads CASSSRFMNTEAFF. The CDR3 nucleotides are TGCGCCAGCAGCTCCAGGTTCATGAACACTGAAGCTTTCTTT.

The rearrangement links TRBV28 to TRBJ2-7; possibly TRBD1 for D (7 bases). The V end lost 6 bases, the J end lost 1 base, and 25 bases lay between the germline ends. The germline V gene encodes CDR1 MDHEN and CDR2 SYDVKM. The CDR3 loop spans 18 amino acids. The CDR3 spells CASRQGRAGHLISYEQYF. The CDR3 region has the DNA TGTGCCAGCAGACAGGGGCGGGCGGGACATCTTATTTCCTACGAGCAGTACTTC.

The rearrangement links TRBV10-2 to TRBJ2-7; no definite D call. The CDR3 has 13 amino acids. V was clipped by 2 bases and J by 1 base, with 6 bases between them. CDR1 and CDR2 from the germline V gene are WSHSY and SAAADI. The CDR3 is CASSEVLSYEQYF. CDR3 in DNA: TGCGCCAGCAGTGAGGTACTATCCTACGAGCAGTACTTC.